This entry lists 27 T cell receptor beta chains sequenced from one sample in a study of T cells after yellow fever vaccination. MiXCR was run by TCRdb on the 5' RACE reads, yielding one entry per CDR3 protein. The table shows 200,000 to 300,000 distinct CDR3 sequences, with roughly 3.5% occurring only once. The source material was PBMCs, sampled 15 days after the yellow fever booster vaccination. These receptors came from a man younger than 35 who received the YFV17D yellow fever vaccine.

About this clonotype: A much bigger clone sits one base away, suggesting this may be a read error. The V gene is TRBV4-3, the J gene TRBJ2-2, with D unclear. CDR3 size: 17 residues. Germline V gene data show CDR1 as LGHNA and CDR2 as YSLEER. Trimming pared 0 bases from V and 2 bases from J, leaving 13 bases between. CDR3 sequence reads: CASSQESRWENTGELFF. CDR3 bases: TGCGCCAGCAGCCAAGAATCTAGGTGGGAAAACACCGGGGAGCTGTTTTTT.

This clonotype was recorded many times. CDR3: CASSQTAVEAFF. CDR3 sequence (DNA): TGTGCCAGCAGCCAAACGGCGGTTGAAGCTTTCTTT. The J gene is TRBJ1-1, the V gene TRBV3-1; no definite D call. Looked up from germline, CDR1 is LGHDT and CDR2 is YNNKEL (reference sequence). The CDR3 consists of 12 residues. V lost 2 bases to trimming and J lost 7 bases, with 8 bases between them. The full variable domain, rest sourced from reference TRBV3-1 and TRBJ1-1, is DTAVSQTPKYLVTQMGNDKSIKCEQNLGHDTMYWYKQDSKKFLKIMFSYNNKELIINETVPNRFSPKSPDKAHLNLHINSLELGDSAVYFCASSQTAVEAFFGQGTRLTVV.

CDR3 amino acids: CSARVSGYANTGELFF. CDR3 sequence (DNA): TGCAGTGCTAGAGTGTCCGGATATGCGAACACCGGGGAGCTGTTTTTT. The V and J genes are TRBV20-1 and TRBJ2-2; D is uncertain. The germline V gene has CDR1 DFQATT and CDR2 SNEGSKA (reference sequence). Trimming stripped 1 base from V and 0 bases from J, with 12 bases between. The CDR3 totals 16 residues.

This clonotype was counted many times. CDR3 nucleotide sequence: TGTGCCAGCAGCTTAGATCGCCGGGTAGAGATGGGGGAGCTGTTTTTT. Residues: CASSLDRRVEMGELFF. The genes are TRBV11-2 and TRBJ2-2; D remains ambiguous. Germline-derived CDR1 and CDR2 are SGHAT and FQNNGV. CDR3 length equals 16 residues. With 0 bases removed from V and 8 bases from J, the gap between germline ends came to 16 bases.

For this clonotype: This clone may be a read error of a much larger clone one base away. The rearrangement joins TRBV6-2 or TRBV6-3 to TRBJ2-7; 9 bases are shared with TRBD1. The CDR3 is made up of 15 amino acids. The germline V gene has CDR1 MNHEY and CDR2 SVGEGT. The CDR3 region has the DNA TGTGCCAGCAGGACAGACAGGGGGTGGACCTACGTGCAGTACTTC. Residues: CASRTDRGWTYVQYF.

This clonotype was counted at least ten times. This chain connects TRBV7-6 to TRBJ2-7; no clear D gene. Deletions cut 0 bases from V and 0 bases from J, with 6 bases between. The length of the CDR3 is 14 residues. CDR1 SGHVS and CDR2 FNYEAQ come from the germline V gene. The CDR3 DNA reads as TGTGCCAGCAGCTTAGCCGCTCTCTCCTACGAGCAGTACTTC. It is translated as CASSLAALSYEQYF.

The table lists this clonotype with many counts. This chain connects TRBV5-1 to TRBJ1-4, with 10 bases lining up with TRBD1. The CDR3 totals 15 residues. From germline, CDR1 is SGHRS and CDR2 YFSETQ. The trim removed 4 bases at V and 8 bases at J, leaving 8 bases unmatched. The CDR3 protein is CASSMTGGQEEKLFF. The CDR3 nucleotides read TGCGCCAGCAGCATGACAGGGGGCCAGGAGGAAAAACTGTTTTTT.

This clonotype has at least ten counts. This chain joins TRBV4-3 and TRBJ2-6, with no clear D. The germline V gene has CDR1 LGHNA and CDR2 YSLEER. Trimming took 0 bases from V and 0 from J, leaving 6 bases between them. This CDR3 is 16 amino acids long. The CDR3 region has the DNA TGCGCCAGCAGCCAAGATGGGAACTCTGGGGCCAACGTCCTGACTTTC. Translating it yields CASSQDGNSGANVLTF.

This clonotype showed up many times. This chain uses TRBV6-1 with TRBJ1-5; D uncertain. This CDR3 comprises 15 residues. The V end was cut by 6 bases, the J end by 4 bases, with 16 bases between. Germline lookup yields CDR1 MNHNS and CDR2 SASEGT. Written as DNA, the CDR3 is TGTGCCAGCAGCCTGCCCCGGCTAGGGAATCAGCCCCAGCATTTT. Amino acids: CASSLPRLGNQPQHF.

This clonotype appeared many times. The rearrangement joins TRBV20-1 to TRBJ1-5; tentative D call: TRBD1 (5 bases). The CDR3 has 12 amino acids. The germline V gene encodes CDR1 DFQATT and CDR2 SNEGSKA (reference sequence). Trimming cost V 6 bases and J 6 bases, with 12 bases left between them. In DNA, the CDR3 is TGCAGTGCGCTAGAGGGGCTTCAGCCCCAGCATTTT. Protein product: CSALEGLQPQHF.

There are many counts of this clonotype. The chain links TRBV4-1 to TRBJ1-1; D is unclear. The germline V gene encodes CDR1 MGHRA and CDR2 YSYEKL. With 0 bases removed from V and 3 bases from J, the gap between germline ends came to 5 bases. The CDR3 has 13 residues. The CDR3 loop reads CASSQDGDTEAFF. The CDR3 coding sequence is TGCGCCAGCAGCCAAGATGGCGACACTGAAGCTTTCTTT.

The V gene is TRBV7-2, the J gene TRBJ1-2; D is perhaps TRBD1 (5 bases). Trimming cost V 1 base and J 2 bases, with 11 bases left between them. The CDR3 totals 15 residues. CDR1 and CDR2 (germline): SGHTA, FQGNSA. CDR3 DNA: TGTGCCAGCAGCTTAGTGGGGGAGGTAAACTATGGCTACACCTTC. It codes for CASSLVGEVNYGYTF.

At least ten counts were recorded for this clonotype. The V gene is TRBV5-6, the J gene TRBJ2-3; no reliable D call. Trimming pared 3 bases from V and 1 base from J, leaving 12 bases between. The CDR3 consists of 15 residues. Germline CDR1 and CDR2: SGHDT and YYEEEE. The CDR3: CASSYLRMGTDTQYF. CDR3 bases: TGTGCCAGCAGCTACCTTCGGATGGGCACAGATACGCAGTATTTT.

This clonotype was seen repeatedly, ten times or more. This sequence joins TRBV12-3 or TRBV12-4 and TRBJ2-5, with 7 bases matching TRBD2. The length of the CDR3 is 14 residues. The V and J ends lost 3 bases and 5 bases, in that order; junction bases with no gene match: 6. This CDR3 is CASSLRLAVETQYF. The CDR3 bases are TGTGCCAGCAGTTTGCGGCTAGCGGTGGAGACCCAGTACTTC.

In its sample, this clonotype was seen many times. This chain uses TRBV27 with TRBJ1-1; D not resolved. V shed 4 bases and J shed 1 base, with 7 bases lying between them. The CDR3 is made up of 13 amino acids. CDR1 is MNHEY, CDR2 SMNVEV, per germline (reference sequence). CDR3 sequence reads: CASSYPGNTEAFF. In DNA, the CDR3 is TGTGCCAGCAGTTATCCGGGGAACACTGAAGCTTTCTTT.

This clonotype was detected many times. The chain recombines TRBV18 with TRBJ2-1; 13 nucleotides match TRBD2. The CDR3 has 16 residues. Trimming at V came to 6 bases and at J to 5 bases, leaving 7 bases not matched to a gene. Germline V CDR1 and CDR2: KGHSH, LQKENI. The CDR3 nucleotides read TGTGCCAGCTCTCGGACCGGGACTAGCGGGGACAATGAGCAGTTCTTC. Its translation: CASSRTGTSGDNEQFF. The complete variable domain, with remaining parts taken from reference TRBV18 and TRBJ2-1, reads NAGVMQNPRHLVRRRGQEARLRCSPMKGHSHVYWYRQLPEEGLKFMVYLQKENIIDESGMPKERFSAEFPKEGPSILRIQQVVRGDSAAYFCASSRTGTSGDNEQFFGPGTRLTVL.

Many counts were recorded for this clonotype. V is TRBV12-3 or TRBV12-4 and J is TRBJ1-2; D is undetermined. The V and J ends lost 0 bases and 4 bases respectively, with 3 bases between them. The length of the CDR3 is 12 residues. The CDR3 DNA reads TGTGCCAGCAGTTTAGCACTCTATGGCTACACCTTC. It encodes CASSLALYGYTF.

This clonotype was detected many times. The CDR3 sequence is CASSLIPPEQYF. CDR3 sequence (DNA): TGTGCCAGCAGTTTGATCCCGCCCGAGCAGTACTTC. This sequence joins TRBV12-3 or TRBV12-4 and TRBJ2-7, with D unclear. V dropped 3 bases and J dropped 6 bases, with 9 bases sitting between them. There are 12 residues in the CDR3.

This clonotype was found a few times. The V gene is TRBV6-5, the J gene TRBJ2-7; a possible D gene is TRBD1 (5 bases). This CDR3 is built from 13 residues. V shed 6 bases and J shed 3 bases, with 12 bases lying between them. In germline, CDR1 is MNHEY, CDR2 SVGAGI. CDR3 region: CASSPRASYEQYF. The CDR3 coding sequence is TGTGCCAGCAGCCCCAGGGCGAGCTACGAGCAGTACTTC.

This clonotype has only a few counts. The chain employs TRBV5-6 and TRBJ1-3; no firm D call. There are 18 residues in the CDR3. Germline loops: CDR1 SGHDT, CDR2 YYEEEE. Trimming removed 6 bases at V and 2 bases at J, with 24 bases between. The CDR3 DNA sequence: TGTGCCAGCACTCGATACGGGGAGGCGTTGGGCCCTGGAAACACCATATATTTT. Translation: CASTRYGEALGPGNTIYF.

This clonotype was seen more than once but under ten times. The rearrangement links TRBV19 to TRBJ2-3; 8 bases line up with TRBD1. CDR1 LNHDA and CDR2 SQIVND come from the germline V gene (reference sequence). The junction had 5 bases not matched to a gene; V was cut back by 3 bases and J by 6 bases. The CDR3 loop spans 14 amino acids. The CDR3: CASSIQGAADTQYF. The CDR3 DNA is TGTGCCAGTAGTATCCAGGGGGCAGCGGATACGCAGTATTTT.

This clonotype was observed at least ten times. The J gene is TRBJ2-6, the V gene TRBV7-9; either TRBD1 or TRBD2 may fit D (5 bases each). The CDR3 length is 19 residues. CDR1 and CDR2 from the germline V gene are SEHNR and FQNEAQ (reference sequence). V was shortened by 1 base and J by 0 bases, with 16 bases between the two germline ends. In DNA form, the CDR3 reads TGTGCCAGCAGCTTAGAAGGCGGGCAGGGCAACTCTGGGGCCAACGTCCTGACTTTC. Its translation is CASSLEGGQGNSGANVLTF.

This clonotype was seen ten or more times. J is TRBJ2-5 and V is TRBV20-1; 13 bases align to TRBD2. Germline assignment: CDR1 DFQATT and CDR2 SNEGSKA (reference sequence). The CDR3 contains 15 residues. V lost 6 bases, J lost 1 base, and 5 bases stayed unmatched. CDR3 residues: CSAARLAGGQETQYF. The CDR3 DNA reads TGCAGTGCCGCTCGACTAGCGGGGGGCCAAGAGACCCAGTACTTC.

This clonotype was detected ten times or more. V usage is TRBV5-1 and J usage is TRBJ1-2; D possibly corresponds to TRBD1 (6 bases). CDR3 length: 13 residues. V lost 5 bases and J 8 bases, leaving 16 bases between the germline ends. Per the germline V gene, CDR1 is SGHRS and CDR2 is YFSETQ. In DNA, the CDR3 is TGCGCCAGCAGACGGGACATGCAAGGAGGCTACACCTTC. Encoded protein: CASRRDMQGGYTF.

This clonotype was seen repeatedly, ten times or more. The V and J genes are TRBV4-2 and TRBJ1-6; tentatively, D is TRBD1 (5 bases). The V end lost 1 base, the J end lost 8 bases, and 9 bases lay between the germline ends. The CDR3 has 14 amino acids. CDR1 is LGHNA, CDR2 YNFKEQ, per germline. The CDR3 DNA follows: TGTGCCAGCAGCCAAGTAGGGGAACATTCACCCCTCCACTTT. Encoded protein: CASSQVGEHSPLHF.

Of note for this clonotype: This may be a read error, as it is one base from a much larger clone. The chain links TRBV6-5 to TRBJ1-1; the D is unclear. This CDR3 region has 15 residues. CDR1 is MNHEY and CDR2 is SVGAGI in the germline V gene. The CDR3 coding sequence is TGTGCCAGCAGTTACTCTAGAGTACTAACCACTGATGCTTTCTTT. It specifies CASSYSRVLTTDAFF.

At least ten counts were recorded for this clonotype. The CDR3 region is CASSLSPLIYNEQFF. The DNA for the CDR3 is TGTGCCAGCAGTCTCAGTCCTTTGATCTACAATGAGCAGTTCTTC. The chain uses TRBV12-3 or TRBV12-4 and TRBJ2-1; no clear D gene. With 5 bases removed from V and 3 bases from J, the gap between germline ends came to 14 bases. The CDR3 length is 15 residues.